Sequencing of this TCR beta chain was carried out in a study of early T cells in non-severe SARS-CoV-2 infection. About the study: The chains were unpaired, and the sequenced material was bulk RNA from unsorted whole blood. Points from the study as a whole: The study's VDJdb matching favored anti-spike CD8 responses and missed private and CD4 specificities.

Molecules of cDNA were individually given unique molecular identifiers that were attached to them. MiXCR was run by TCRdb on the 5' RACE reads, yielding one entry per CDR3 protein. Seen here are about 42,000 distinct CDR3 sequences, roughly 6.6% observed once, and the top ten hold approximately 4.5%. There are a few counts of this clonotype. Its antigen is not identified. Per germline, CDR1 SGHAT and CDR2 FQNNGV. This CDR3 has 14 residues. Trimming took off 3 bases at V and 5 bases at J, with 11 bases between the two ends. Sample: whole blood. The chain combines TRBV11-2 with TRBJ2-1; unclear D gene. This sequence was found in an adult who was a healthcare worker with PCR-confirmed SARS-CoV-2 infection or an uninfected control (not recorded which). For the CDR3, the DNA is TGTGCCAGCAGCTTGGTCCAAGGAAACAATGAGCAGTTCTTC. Protein product: CASSLVQGNNEQFF.